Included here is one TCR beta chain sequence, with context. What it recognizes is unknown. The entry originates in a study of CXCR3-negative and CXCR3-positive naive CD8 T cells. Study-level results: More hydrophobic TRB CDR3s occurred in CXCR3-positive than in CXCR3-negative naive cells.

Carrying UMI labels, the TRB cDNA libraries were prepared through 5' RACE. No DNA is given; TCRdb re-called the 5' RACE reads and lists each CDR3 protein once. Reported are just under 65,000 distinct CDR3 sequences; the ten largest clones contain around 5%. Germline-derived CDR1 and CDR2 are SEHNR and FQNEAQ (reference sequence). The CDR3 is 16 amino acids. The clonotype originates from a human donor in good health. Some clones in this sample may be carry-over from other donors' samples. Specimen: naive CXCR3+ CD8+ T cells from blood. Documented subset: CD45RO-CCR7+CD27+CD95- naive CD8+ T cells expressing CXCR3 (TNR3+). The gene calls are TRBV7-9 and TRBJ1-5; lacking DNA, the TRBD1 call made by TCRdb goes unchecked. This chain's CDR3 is CASSSHPDREDQPQHF. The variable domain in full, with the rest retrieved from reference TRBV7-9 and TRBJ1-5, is DTGVSQNPRHKITKRGQNVTFRCDPISEHNRLYWYRQTLGQGPEFLTYFQNEAQLEKSRLLSDRFSAERPKGSFSTLEIQRTEQGDSAMYLCASSSHPDREDQPQHFGDGTRLSIL.